Listed below are T cell receptor beta chains from one sample, sequenced in a study of blood T cell repertoires in COVID-19. Some clones are missing from TCRdb's copy, which holds only in-frame ones; the method was immunoSEQ multiplex PCR. This table has about 250,000 clones, roughly 80% appearing once. Material for sequencing was peripheral blood. The receptor set was obtained from a woman older than 75 with acute or convalescent COVID-19. The CDR3 runs from the conserved cysteine through the conserved F or W. The size field is filled for only some rows; it gives once, few, many or a size class.

v_call: TRBV19
clone_size: once
cdr3_aa: CASRGGTYEQYF

v_call: TRBV11-2
clone_size: -
cdr3_aa: CASSLDLDNEQFF

v_call: TRBV2
clone_size: -
cdr3_aa: CASSQVANYGYTF

v_call: TRBV19
clone_size: -
cdr3_aa: CASSYGSPGTDTQYF

v_call: TRBV27
clone_size: few
cdr3_aa: CASSLSGLAGDTQYF

v_call: TRBV18
clone_size: -
cdr3_aa: CASSPSQGQVLGEQYF

v_call: TRBV18
clone_size: -
cdr3_aa: CASSPRDRVFQPQHF

v_call: TRBV6-2/TRBV6-3
clone_size: -
cdr3_aa: CASSPGLAVLYNEQFF

v_call: TRBV6-5
clone_size: few
cdr3_aa: CASSYDVLANYGYTF

v_call: TRBV6-1
clone_size: -
cdr3_aa: CASSDTGGPYEQYF

v_call: TRBV5-5
clone_size: -
cdr3_aa: CASSLVRGLYEKLFF

v_call: TRBV6-5
clone_size: -
cdr3_aa: CASSPRGGETQYF

v_call: TRBV7-8
clone_size: few
cdr3_aa: CASSLRDREKSYGYTF

v_call: TRBV10-2
clone_size: -
cdr3_aa: CASSEGTGGYTF

v_call: TRBV18
clone_size: once
cdr3_aa: CASSTTPGDTSGKRETQYF

v_call: TRBV9
clone_size: -
cdr3_aa: CASSVDGTGRQPQHF

v_call: TRBV28
clone_size: -
cdr3_aa: CASLSRTASTF

v_call: TRBV28
clone_size: -
cdr3_aa: CASSVTSGGYNEQFF

v_call: TRBV28
clone_size: -
cdr3_aa: CASRGQGSTQQYF

v_call: TRBV9
clone_size: -
cdr3_aa: CASSASTGVNTEAFF

v_call: TRBV7-8
clone_size: -
cdr3_aa: CASSLGLRAGLTYEQYF

v_call: TRBV6-5
clone_size: -
cdr3_aa: CASRRGSDSQETQYF

v_call: TRBV5-1
clone_size: -
cdr3_aa: CASSLSRTSGGAVPETQYF

v_call: TRBV27
clone_size: -
cdr3_aa: CASSFGTGTYEQYF

v_call: TRBV7-8
clone_size: -
cdr3_aa: CASTRTGTNTEAFF

v_call: TRBV3-1/TRBV3-2
clone_size: -
cdr3_aa: CASRLTPSSGNTIYF

v_call: TRBV4-1
clone_size: -
cdr3_aa: CASSQDQASAGEETQYF

v_call: TRBV4-1
clone_size: -
cdr3_aa: CASSPGGAGHGYTF

v_call: TRBV13
clone_size: -
cdr3_aa: CASSSDRGVTQYF

v_call: TRBV6-4
clone_size: -
cdr3_aa: CASRPVGTDTQYF

v_call: TRBV19
clone_size: -
cdr3_aa: CASSIDRYGYTF

v_call: TRBV24-1
clone_size: -
cdr3_aa: CATGGGEQYF

v_call: TRBV6-5
clone_size: -
cdr3_aa: CASSYSGQGGTEAFF

v_call: TRBV7-2
clone_size: once
cdr3_aa: CASSPLYGELFF

v_call: TRBV4-1
clone_size: few
cdr3_aa: CASSLGQGARGWDEKLFF